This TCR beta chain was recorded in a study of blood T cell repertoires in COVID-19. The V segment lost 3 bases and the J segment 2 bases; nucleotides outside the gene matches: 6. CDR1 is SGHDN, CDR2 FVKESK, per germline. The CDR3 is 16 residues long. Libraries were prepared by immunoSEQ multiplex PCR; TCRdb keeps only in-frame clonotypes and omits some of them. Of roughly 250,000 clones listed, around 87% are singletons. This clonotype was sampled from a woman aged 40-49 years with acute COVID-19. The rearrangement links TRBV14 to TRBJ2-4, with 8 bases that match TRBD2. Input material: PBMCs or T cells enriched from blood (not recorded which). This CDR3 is CASSQGAGVSKNIQYF. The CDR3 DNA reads TGTGCCAGCAGCCAGGGAGCGGGAGTTTCCAAAAACATTCAGTACTTC.